The clone carrying this T cell receptor beta chain was seen a handful of times. What it binds is unknown. The assay was immunoSEQ multiplex PCR, and TCRdb's table has in-frame clones only and misses some. The sample lists under 45,000 clones; roughly 65% were seen once. Time point: cycle 4 day 1 (C4D1), after more than five weeks of nivolumab. Every patient experienced relapse after autologous stem cell transplantation, and brentuximab vedotin exposure varied. Germline loops: CDR1 SGHDT, CDR2 YYEEEE. This CDR3 has 15 amino acids. V gave up 4 bases and J gave up 8 bases; unmatched junction bases: 5. This sample is drawn from a study of PD-1 blockade in classical Hodgkin lymphoma. Study-level findings and limits: Exclusion covered patients beginning nivolumab under 1 year post-ASCT.

The source is a human donor with classical Hodgkin lymphoma. The material sequenced was peripheral blood mononuclear cells (PBMCs), taken before the fourth cycle of nivolumab. The V gene is TRBV5-6, the J gene TRBJ2-1; 14 bases match TRBD2. The CDR3: CASSRGLAGDYEQFF. CDR3 coding DNA: TGTGCCAGCAGCCGGGGACTAGCGGGAGACTATGAGCAGTTCTTC.